What follows are 31 T cell receptor beta chains derived from one specimen sequenced in a study of shared clonotypes between healthy human individuals. TCRdb keeps only in-frame clones here, not all; method: immunoSEQ multiplex PCR. The sample gives fewer than 650,000 clones, around 77% of which show up once; about 11% is in the top ten. Input material: PBMCs. These receptors were collected from a woman aged 40 to 55 in good health. Some clones in this sample may be carry-over from other donors' samples.

J is TRBJ2-3 and V is TRBV5-1, with 8 positions matching TRBD1. J was trimmed by 2 bases and V by 4 bases; bases with no gene match: 6. In germline, CDR1 is SGHRS, CDR2 YFSETQ. The CDR3 covers 15 residues. This CDR3 reads CASSPLGQVTDTQYF. The CDR3 nucleotides are TGCGCCAGCAGCCCACTGGGACAGGTCACAGATACGCAGTATTTT.

V usage is TRBV5-1 and J usage is TRBJ1-4; no clear D. The CDR3 contains 14 residues. V was cut by 4 bases and J by 4 bases, with 11 bases left in between. CDR1 and CDR2 (germline): SGHRS, YFSETQ. The DNA for the CDR3 is TGCGCCAGCAGCGAGGGCCACGGTAATGAAAAACTGTTTTTT. Its translation: CASSEGHGNEKLFF.

V and J are TRBV27 and TRBJ2-7; maybe TRBD1 (6 bases). The CDR3 consists of 13 residues. Germline loops: CDR1 MNHEY, CDR2 SMNVEV (reference sequence). The V end lost 5 bases, the J end lost 2 bases, and 10 bases lay between the germline ends. The DNA of the CDR3 is TGTGCCAGCAGTCTGGGGGCGACCTACGAGCAGTACTTC. Translation: CASSLGATYEQYF.

V gene TRBV19 combines with J gene TRBJ1-2; D might be TRBD1 (5 bases). CDR1 LNHDA and CDR2 SQIVND come from the germline V gene (reference sequence). CDR3 length: 15 amino acids. V dropped 0 bases and J dropped 8 bases, with 16 bases sitting between them. Here the CDR3 reads CASSIDPGTLYGYTF. The DNA of the CDR3 is TGTGCCAGTAGTATAGATCCCGGGACTCTTTACGGCTACACCTTC.

This CDR3 reads CASSIRDFHEQFF. The CDR3 nucleotides read TGTGCCAGTAGTATCCGGGACTTCCATGAGCAGTTCTTC. This chain joins TRBV19 and TRBJ2-1, with TRBD2 as a possible D gene (6 bases). The V end lost 3 bases, the J end lost 8 bases, and 11 bases lay between the germline ends. The germline V gene encodes CDR1 LNHDA and CDR2 SQIVND (reference sequence). The CDR3 spans 13 residues. The full variable domain, completed using reference TRBV19 and TRBJ2-1, is DGGITQSPKYLFRKEGQNVTLSCEQNLNHDAMYWYRQDPGQGLRLIYYSQIVNDFQKGDIAEGYSVSREKKESFPLTVTSAQKNPTAFYLCASSIRDFHEQFFGPGTRLTVL.

As regards this clone: A much larger clone lies one base from this, so it may be a read error. This rearrangement joins TRBV30 to TRBJ2-2, with TRBD1 as a possible D gene (5 bases). The CDR3 contains 13 residues. Trimming left V 3 bases short and J 6 bases short, with 11 bases between. CDR1 is GTSNPN, CDR2 SVGIG, per germline (reference sequence). CDR3 nucleotide sequence: TGTGCCTGGAGGGCAGGGCACGCCGGGGAGCTGTTTTTT. It yields the protein CAWRAGHAGELFF.

CDR3 protein: CASSSSHMADTQYF. The CDR3 DNA reads TGTGCCAGCAGCTCCAGTCATATGGCAGATACGCAGTATTTT. The genes are TRBV11-2 and TRBJ2-3; D is unclear. Trimming cost V 4 bases and J 4 bases, with 12 bases left between them. The CDR3 consists of 14 residues. CDR1 and CDR2 from the germline V gene are SGHAT and FQNNGV.

The rearrangement uses TRBV9 and TRBJ2-1; 9 bases are a match to TRBD2. Germline CDR1 is SGDLS and CDR2 is YYNGEE. With 1 base clipped from V and 3 bases from J, the junction kept 8 bases outside the gene matches. This CDR3 comprises 17 residues. CDR3 coding DNA: TGTGCCAGCAGCGTAAACTTTGCTAGCGGGGACTACAATGAGCAGTTCTTC. The encoded protein is CASSVNFASGDYNEQFF.

The chain joins TRBV7-9 to TRBJ2-1; 8 nucleotides line up with TRBD2. V trimming: 3 bases; J trimming: 8 bases; junction bases outside the gene matches: 9. The CDR3 is 15 residues long. Germline V gene data show CDR1 as SEHNR and CDR2 as FQNEAQ (reference sequence). The CDR3 bases are TGTGCCAGCAGCTTCGGAGCGGGAGAGGGGGATGAGCAGTTCTTC. Protein: CASSFGAGEGDEQFF.

This clone was detected a few times. The gene calls are TRBV7-3 and TRBJ2-3; 15 nucleotides line up with TRBD2. The CDR3 contains 16 residues. CDR1 SGHTA and CDR2 FQGTGA come from the germline V gene. The junction had 2 bases not matched to a gene; V was cut back by 2 bases and J by 5 bases. CDR3 in amino acids: CASSLRGLAGGDTQYF. As DNA, the CDR3 is TGTGCCAGCAGCTTACGGGGACTAGCGGGAGGAGATACGCAGTATTTT.

This chain joins TRBV5-4 and TRBJ1-1; 9 bases are a match to TRBD1. CDR1 and CDR2 from the germline V gene are SGHNT and YYREEE (reference sequence). There are 17 residues in the CDR3. Trimming cost V 0 bases and J 2 bases; bases outside gene matches: 8. CDR3 protein: CASSLDFPGQGNTEAFF. The CDR3 DNA reads as TGTGCCAGCAGCTTGGATTTTCCGGGACAGGGAAACACTGAAGCTTTCTTT.

The chain couples TRBV5-6 to TRBJ2-5, with D perhaps TRBD2 (6 bases). Per the germline V gene, CDR1 is SGHDT and CDR2 is YYEEEE. This CDR3 has 14 residues. The germline V and J ends were trimmed by 4 bases and 5 bases, with 15 bases remaining between them. The CDR3 nucleotides are TGTGCCAGCAGCAGCTTTGCGGAGGGGGAGACCCAGTACTTC. The encoded protein is CASSSFAEGETQYF.

This clone was seen a few times. The chain combines TRBV4-2 with TRBJ1-5; 7 bases match TRBD1. V dropped 3 bases and J dropped 3; count of bases not matched to a gene: 14. The CDR3 totals 18 residues. Germline CDR1 reads LGHNA; CDR2 reads YNFKEQ. In nucleotides, the CDR3 is TGTGCCAGCAGCCACAAAAACCTCGGGACAGCGTACAATCAGCCCCAGCATTTT. Protein: CASSHKNLGTAYNQPQHF.

The rearrangement joins TRBV7-8 to TRBJ2-5; D gene uncertain. Trimming cost V 3 bases and J 4 bases, with 15 bases left between them. This CDR3 is 15 amino acids long. Germline CDR1 reads SGHVS; CDR2 reads FQNEAQ. The CDR3 DNA reads TGTGCCAGCAGCTTTGGAGCCAAGGGCCGAGAGACCCAGTACTTC. Amino acid sequence: CASSFGAKGRETQYF.

The genes are TRBV7-8 and TRBJ2-2; D gene ambiguous. Trimming left V 11 bases short and J 3 bases short, with 13 bases between. The V gene's germline CDR1 is SGHVS and CDR2 FQNEAQ. The CDR3 is 13 residues long. CDR3: CASGPQDTGELFF. The CDR3 nucleotides read TGTGCCTCTGGGCCGCAAGACACCGGGGAGCTGTTTTTT. The full variable domain, with the rest looked up from reference TRBV7-8 and TRBJ2-2, is GAGVSQSPRYKVAKRGQDVALRCDPISGHVSLFWYQQALGQGPEFLTYFQNEAQLDKSGLPSDRFFAERPEGSVSTLKIQRTQQEDSAVYLCASGPQDTGELFFGEGSRLTVL.

This chain connects TRBV11-2 to TRBJ2-2; 8 nucleotides agree with TRBD2. Germline trimming cut 5 bases from V and 2 bases from J; bases unmatched to any gene: 4. In germline, CDR1 is SGHAT, CDR2 FQNNGV. There are 15 residues in the CDR3. DNA of the CDR3: TGTGCCAGCAGCCATAGCGGGACCAACACCGGGGAGCTGTTTTTT. Residues: CASSHSGTNTGELFF.

This clone came up once. The CDR3, as DNA: TGTGCCAGCAGCTTAGGGACCTTCGAGCAGTACTTC. Amino acids: CASSLGTFEQYF. The chain carries TRBV7-9 and TRBJ2-7; no firm D call. Germline loops: CDR1 SEHNR, CDR2 FQNEAQ (reference sequence). This CDR3 is 12 amino acids long. Trimming removed 1 base at V and 6 bases at J, with 7 bases between.

The J gene is TRBJ2-7, the V gene TRBV5-1, with D perhaps TRBD1 (6 bases). The CDR3 is 13 residues long. Trimming took 4 bases from V and 1 from J, leaving 9 bases between them. Germline-derived CDR1 and CDR2 are SGHRS and YFSETQ. In DNA form, the CDR3 reads TGCGCCAGCAGCAAACAGGGATCCTACGAGCAGTACTTC. Its translation is CASSKQGSYEQYF.

The rearrangement links TRBV6-1 to TRBJ2-7, with D perhaps being TRBD1 or TRBD2 (6 bases each). From germline, CDR1 is MNHNS and CDR2 SASEGT. V was trimmed by 7 bases and J by 0 bases, leaving 16 bases between them. The CDR3 runs to 15 residues. The CDR3: CASTKGGLSSYEQYF. The CDR3 region has the DNA TGTGCCAGCACGAAGGGGGGACTGAGCTCCTACGAGCAGTACTTC.

This clone occurred a few times. CDR3 nucleotides: TGCGCCAGCAGCCAAGGGGGATCCGAGCAGTACTTC. It is translated as CASSQGGSEQYF. The rearrangement uses TRBV4-1 and TRBJ2-7; D unresolved. The germline V gene encodes CDR1 MGHRA and CDR2 YSYEKL. V gave up 1 base and J gave up 6 bases, with 7 bases separating them. There are 12 residues in the CDR3.

The rearrangement joins TRBV7-3 to TRBJ2-2, with a possible D match to TRBD2 (5 bases). Germline CDR1 is SGHTA and CDR2 is FQGTGA. The CDR3 runs 13 residues. Trimming took 4 bases from V and 6 from J, leaving 9 bases between them. This chain's CDR3 is CASSSRLSGELFF. CDR3 in DNA: TGTGCCAGCAGCTCACGACTATCCGGGGAGCTGTTTTTT.

This clone was detected a few times. The gene calls are TRBV28 and TRBJ1-5, with D uncertain. Trimming cost V 5 bases and J 7 bases, with 15 bases left between them. This CDR3 is 14 amino acids long. From germline, CDR1 is MDHEN and CDR2 SYDVKM. CDR3 residues: CASSPGSSGQPQHF. In DNA, the CDR3 is TGTGCCAGCAGTCCTGGTTCCTCCGGGCAGCCCCAGCATTTT.

The chain joins TRBV28 to TRBJ2-7; 8 bases are a match to TRBD1. The CDR3 consists of 13 residues. Trimming took 6 bases from V and 3 from J; bases not matched to a gene: 4. Looked up from germline, CDR1 is MDHEN and CDR2 is SYDVKM. CDR3 sequence reads: CASRRTGIYEQYF. The CDR3 bases are TGTGCCAGCAGGAGGACAGGGATCTACGAGCAGTACTTC.

As for this clone: A single base separates this from a much larger clone, so it may be a read error. Other DNA sequences within the sample encode an identical CDR3. The gene calls are TRBV30 and TRBJ2-2; D uncertain. Per the germline V gene, CDR1 is GTSNPN and CDR2 is SVGIG (reference sequence). The CDR3 consists of 15 residues. CDR3 loop: CAWSAFQVYTGELFF. CDR3 nucleotides: TGTGCCTGGAGTGCGTTCCAGGTGTACACTGGGGAGCTGTTTTTT.

J is TRBJ2-5 and V is TRBV9; 7 bases are shared with TRBD2. The CDR3 is 15 amino acids. In germline, CDR1 is SGDLS, CDR2 YYNGEE. V was pared by 0 bases and J by 1 base, with 3 bases of the junction left unmatched. CDR3 sequence (DNA): TGTGCCAGCAGCGTAGGGACGGGAGGCCAAGAGACCCAGTACTTC. Amino acids: CASSVGTGGQETQYF.

The rearrangement joins TRBV6-1 to TRBJ1-4; D gene uncertain. From germline, CDR1 is MNHNS and CDR2 SASEGT. Trimming cost V 0 bases and J 8 bases, with 13 bases left between them. This CDR3 contains 15 residues. The CDR3 DNA follows: TGTGCCAGCAGTGAAGCCGGCATCCCAAGGGAAAAACTGTTTTTT. Its translation: CASSEAGIPREKLFF.

The chain recombines TRBV5-4 with TRBJ2-7; TRBD1 matches 9 bases. Germline V gene lookup returns CDR1 SGHNT and CDR2 YYREEE (reference sequence). The CDR3 is 16 residues long. J lost 0 bases, V lost 4 bases, and 8 bases had no gene match. The CDR3 protein is CASSPGQGTFSYEQYF. The CDR3 DNA sequence: TGTGCCAGCAGCCCCGGACAGGGGACATTCTCCTACGAGCAGTACTTC.

On this clone itself: A read error is likely here: a far larger clone is one base away. The chain has TRBV29-1 and TRBJ2-2; 7 nucleotides agree with TRBD2. Trimming removed 4 bases from V and 4 bases from J; junction bases left unmatched: 9. Germline values: CDR1 SQVTM, CDR2 ANQGSEA. CDR3 size: 15 residues. This CDR3 reads CSVGFGRSGTGELFF. In DNA, the CDR3 is TGCAGCGTTGGATTCGGGAGGTCCGGCACCGGGGAGCTGTTTTTT.

CDR3 nucleotides: TGTGCCAGTAGTATCAGGGAGGGGGTCACTGAAGCTTTCTTT. Its translation is CASSIREGVTEAFF. The chain carries TRBV19 and TRBJ1-1; tentative D call: TRBD1 (6 bases). Germline loops: CDR1 LNHDA, CDR2 SQIVND (reference sequence). Trimming removed 3 bases from V and 4 bases from J, with 12 bases in between. The CDR3 runs 14 residues.

J is TRBJ2-3 and V is TRBV2, with TRBD2 matching 11 bases. After removal of 8 bases from V and 2 bases from J, the junction contained 6 bases not matched to a gene. The CDR3 spans 15 residues. Germline values: CDR1 SNHLY, CDR2 FYNNEI. The CDR3 reads CASSDSGRATDTQYF. In nucleotides, the CDR3 is TGTGCCAGCTCGGATAGCGGGAGGGCCACAGATACGCAGTATTTT.

This chain links TRBV6-5 with TRBJ2-5; the match to TRBD1 covers 10 bases. J gave up 5 bases and V 7 bases, and 4 bases lay outside the gene matches. Germline CDR1 is MNHEY and CDR2 is SVGAGI. The CDR3 runs 13 residues. CDR3 residues: CASTGQGFETQYF. The CDR3 bases are TGTGCCAGCACGGGACAGGGGTTCGAGACCCAGTACTTC.